This entry features one TCR beta chain sequence. No cognate antigen has been identified for it. Base qualities are not at hand, and no much larger clone is one base apart. This entry comes from a study of blood T cells in healthy people across ages (dated by TCRdb to between 2014 and 2017). With respect to the entire study: Template switching captured roughly one uniquely barcoded TCR beta cDNA molecule per two T cells in model experiments. Using the same blood draw, the study looked at two additional independent replicas of 1 million unique cDNA reads for two donors, one aged 18 to 30 and the other aged 80 or older. Donors were grouped into four age groups: young (average 16 years), middle-aged (39), aged (around 66) and long-lived (approximately 81). The study measured age-related changes in TCR beta repertoire diversity using deep sequencing normalized with unique cDNA molecular identifiers. To avoid experimental bias, donors of different ages were distributed randomly across sequencing lanes. On the study overall, not on this receptor specifically: The CMV infection status of donors was not known, potentially confounding age-related changes in expanded clonotypes. Since profiling was done on bulk unsorted PBMCs, naive and antigen-experienced compartments could not be conclusively compared. As age increased, observed TCR beta diversity per million T cells dropped in a roughly linear way, and a significant reduction was already evident by age roughly 40. Estimates of total diversity based on one million sequenced T cells were regarded as lower bounds and as underestimates. There was a strong correlation between observed TCR beta diversity and the percentage of naive T cells measured by flow cytometry. Compared with the aged group, the long-lived group had more naive CD4+ T cells, fewer expanded clones and increased TCR diversity, suggesting age selection.

The protocol used for the library was 5' RACE. Sequencing was performed on an Illumina HiSeq 2500. A second PCR of about 7 to 12 cycles was run with a J-beta primer mix and a sample-barcoded 5' primer. Each TCR beta cDNA molecule received a unique molecular identifier from a template-switch 5' adaptor carrying 12 random nucleotides. Each sample yielded at least 2.5 million CDR3-containing paired-end reads. First-strand cDNA was synthesized from all RNA with the Mint cDNA synthesis kit, primed by a TRBC-specific oligonucleotide. After uracil-DNA glycosylase treatment, a first 18-cycle PCR used universal primers M1SS and BC2_uni_R on all cDNA. The published analysis was carried out like this. Each sample was normalized by randomly selecting 1 million high-quality reads, each carrying a distinct molecular identifier. Reads sharing molecular identifiers were discarded rather than binned into consensus sequences. MiTCR, with a Q25 quality threshold and the strictest error-elimination algorithm, was used for CDR3 identification, clonotype clustering and error correction. A nonparametric unseen species model with Euler transformation was used to estimate a lower bound on total TCR beta diversity. TCRdb reworked the public reads: Q25 trimming with fastp, MiXCR clone assembly, productive beta chains retained. Rows merge per CDR3 protein into single entries with the most common DNA and genes. It is TCRdb's table, rather than the study itself, that gives the V and J calls and clone size. The sample contains over a million distinct CDR3 sequences, 45% to 70% of them found a single time. The ten largest clones capture about 6.3% of the sample.

CDR1 and CDR2, looked up from the germline V gene, are SQVTM and ANQGSEA. Spanning cysteine to phenylalanine, the CDR3 consists of 13 amino acids. The retained sequence is limited to the CDR3, 39 bases, with the frame set at the first base. V trim: 2 bases; J trim: 6 bases; unmatched bases: 3. Donors were 39 systemically healthy Caucasian individuals from Russia aged 6 to 90 years. Each donor gave ten milliliters of peripheral blood, collected into EDTA-treated Vacutainer tubes. Ficoll-Paque density-gradient centrifugation was used to isolate PBMCs, with at least 6 million per sample. Total RNA was extracted from PBMCs with Trizol reagent, with at least 5.5 micrograms obtained per sample. For every donor, flow cytometry on a PBMC aliquot measured the percentage of naive CD45RAhigh/CD27high T cells.

The chain employs TRBV29-1 and TRBJ1-2; TRBD1 lines up with 10 middle nucleotides. Source material: blood. The clonotype comes from a man aged 18 to 29 in good health. The DNA sequence is as follows: TGCAGCGTTGAACGGGACAGGGGTAATGGCTACACCTTC. This translates into CSVERDRGNGYTF.